This T cell receptor (beta chain) comes out of a study of blood T cell repertoires in COVID-19. Study as a whole: Researchers got acute and convalescent COVID-19 samples from the United States, Italy and Spain.

In the authors' methods: Cell counts per sample came from amplifying reference gene primers. Produced via immunoSEQ multiplex PCR; TCRdb's table is partial and in-frame only. V, J and clone size are taken as reported in that table, and D and trimming were inferred from the DNA itself. The sample comprises about 160,000 clones, approximately 86% of which are singletons, and 3.5% to 4% rests with the top ten. The V gene lost 7 bases and the J gene lost 4 bases, with 11 bases spanning the gap. The CDR3 is 14 residues long. In germline, CDR1 is SNHLY, CDR2 FYNNEI. The sample was peripheral blood. The clonotype was recovered from a woman aged 55-69 years who had recovered from COVID-19. The chain joins TRBV2 to TRBJ2-6; D is unresolved. CDR3 loop: CASTALRGANVLTF. CDR3 nucleotides: TGTGCCAGCACCGCCCTGAGGGGGGCCAACGTCCTGACTTTC. The variable domain in full, with the rest retrieved from reference TRBV2 and TRBJ2-6, is EPEVTQTPSHQVTQMGQEVILRCVPISNHLYFYWYRQILGQKVEFLVSFYNNEISEKSEIFDDQFSVERPDGSNFTLKIRSTKLEDSAMYFCASTALRGANVLTFGAGSRLTVL.